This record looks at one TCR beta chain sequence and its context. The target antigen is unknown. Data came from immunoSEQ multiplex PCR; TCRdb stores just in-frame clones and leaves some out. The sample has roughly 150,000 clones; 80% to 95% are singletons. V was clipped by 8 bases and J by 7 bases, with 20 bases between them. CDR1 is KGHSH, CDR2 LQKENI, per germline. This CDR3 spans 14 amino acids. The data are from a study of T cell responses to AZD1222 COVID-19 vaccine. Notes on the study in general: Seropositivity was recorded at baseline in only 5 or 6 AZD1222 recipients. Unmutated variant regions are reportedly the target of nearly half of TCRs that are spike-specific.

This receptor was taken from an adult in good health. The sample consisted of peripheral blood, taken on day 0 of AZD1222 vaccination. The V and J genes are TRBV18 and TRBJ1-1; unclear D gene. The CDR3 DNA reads TGTGCCAGCCACCTCGGAGCCGATCCTAATGAAGCTTTCTTT. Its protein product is CASHLGADPNEAFF.